Listed below are T cell receptor beta chains from one sample, sequenced in a study of T cells expressing NK-cell markers. TCRdb re-called the 5' RACE reads and shows each CDR3 protein once, DNA omitted. Reported are 20,000 or so distinct CDR3 sequences; the ten largest clones contain roughly 58%. The sequenced sample consisted of blood T cells: a sorted CD56 or NKG2C T cell subset, CD4+ or CD8+ T cells, or bulk PBMC T cells (not recorded which). The receptors derive from a man between 18 and 69 years old in good health. CDR3s include the opening cysteine and the closing phenylalanine or tryptophan.

j_call,v_call,cdr3_aa
TRBJ2-4,TRBV15,CATSPTGMDIQYF
TRBJ2-5,TRBV7-9,CASNTGMEETQYF
TRBJ2-7,TRBV7-2,CASSPESYPYEQYF
TRBJ1-2,TRBV6-1,CASSKRTGRYGYTF
TRBJ2-7,TRBV7-8,CASSLINLEGDEQYF
TRBJ1-6,TRBV5-4,CASSLGQYNSPLHF
TRBJ1-1,TRBV15,CATSRDRLDNTEAFF
TRBJ2-5,TRBV11-2,CASSLDPSTSGGTETQYF
TRBJ2-7,TRBV5-1,CASSPSGRYEQYF
TRBJ2-3,TRBV11-2,CASSFFTSGGTSTDTQYF
TRBJ1-2,TRBV10-3,CAISESSGTGGGGYTF
TRBJ1-1,TRBV29-1,CSVKRMNTEAFF
TRBJ1-5,TRBV6-1,CASSRLPLSNQPQHF
TRBJ2-3,TRBV15,CATAELVPDTQYF
TRBJ2-3,TRBV7-2,CASSLVASGGTDTQYF
TRBJ2-1,TRBV28,CASSHTSGRGYNEQFF
TRBJ2-4,TRBV19,CASSITGSGKNIQYF
TRBJ2-7,TRBV5-1,CASSMSGTYEQYF
TRBJ2-1,TRBV5-1,CASSLLAGPGEQFF
TRBJ2-7,TRBV5-4,CASSSGTRYEQYF
TRBJ1-1,TRBV6-4,CASTETAEGNTEAFF
TRBJ2-5,TRBV7-2,CASSLVDRAYQETQYF
TRBJ2-7,TRBV24-1,CATSDSRDRDNEQYF
TRBJ2-2,TRBV20-1,CSARDLSSGDTGELFF
TRBJ2-1,TRBV12-3/TRBV12-4,CASSSPGLAGVSPYNEQFF
TRBJ1-3,TRBV27,CASSPLGSLDTIYF
TRBJ2-2,TRBV10-3,CAISAYTTGELFF
TRBJ2-2,TRBV25-1,CASSNWLNTGELFF
TRBJ1-1,TRBV6-1,CASRTPKGTGTEAFF
TRBJ2-3,TRBV20-1,CSARDGLGLVTQYF
TRBJ2-2,TRBV2,CASSVGRGQTGELFF
TRBJ2-3,TRBV27,CASSPGLGDTQYF
TRBJ2-3,TRBV29-1,CSVGNSGSPDTQYF